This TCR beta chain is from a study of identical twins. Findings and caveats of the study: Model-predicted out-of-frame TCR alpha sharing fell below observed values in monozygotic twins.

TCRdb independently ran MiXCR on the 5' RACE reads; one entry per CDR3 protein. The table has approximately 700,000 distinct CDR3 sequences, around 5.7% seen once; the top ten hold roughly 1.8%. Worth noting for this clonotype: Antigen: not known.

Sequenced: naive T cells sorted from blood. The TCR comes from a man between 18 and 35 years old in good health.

The CDR3 here is CASSLQRYPSYEQYF. The CDR3 region has the DNA TGTGCCAGCAGCTTACAGCGGTACCCCTCCTACGAGCAGTACTTC. This chain connects TRBV7-2 to TRBJ2-7; a weak D match, TRBD2 (5 bases). The CDR3 loop spans 15 amino acids. Germline V gives CDR1 SGHTA, CDR2 FQGNSA. V shed 2 bases and J shed 0 bases, with 11 bases lying between them.